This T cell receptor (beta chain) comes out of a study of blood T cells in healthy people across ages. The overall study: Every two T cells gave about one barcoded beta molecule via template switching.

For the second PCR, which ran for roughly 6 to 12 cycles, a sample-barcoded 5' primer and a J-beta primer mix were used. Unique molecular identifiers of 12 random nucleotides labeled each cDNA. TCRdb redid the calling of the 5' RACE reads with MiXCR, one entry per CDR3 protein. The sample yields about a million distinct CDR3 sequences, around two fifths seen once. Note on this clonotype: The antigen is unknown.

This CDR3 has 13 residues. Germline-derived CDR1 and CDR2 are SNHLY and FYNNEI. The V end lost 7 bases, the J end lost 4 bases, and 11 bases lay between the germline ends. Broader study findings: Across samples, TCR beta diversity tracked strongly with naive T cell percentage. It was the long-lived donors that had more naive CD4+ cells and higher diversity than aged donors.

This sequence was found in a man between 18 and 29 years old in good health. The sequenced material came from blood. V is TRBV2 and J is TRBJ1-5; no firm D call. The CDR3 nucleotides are TGTGCCAGCACATTTTGGCCAAATCAGCCCCAGCATTTT. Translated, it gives CASTFWPNQPQHF.